The present T cell receptor (beta chain) was sequenced within a study of human T cells and chemical hapten exposure. Overall study context: On around 2 cm by around 2 cm of upper inner arm skin, sensitization was performed with 2% DPC. Patients received weekly diphenylcyclopropenone doses to the scalp throughout the approximately 25-week study. Findings and limits, study-wide: The donor cohort had alopecia, so its immune response may not match that of healthy people.

This clonotype was observed at least ten times. What it binds is unknown. With V trimmed by 1 base and J by 3 bases, 1 base remained unmatched. Germline-derived CDR1 and CDR2 are SGHTA and FQGNSA. The CDR3 is 15 residues long. Time point in this sample: pre-sensitization, week 0. Treatment in this sample: therapeutic diphenylcyclopropenone sensitization with weekly scalp DPC. TCRdb fed the RACE reads into MiXCR, producing one record per CDR3 protein. The sample holds 250,000 to 300,000 distinct CDR3 sequences, approximately 7.5% seen once. The chain couples TRBV7-2 to TRBJ2-1; 9 nucleotides line up with TRBD2. This receptor was taken from a young man with alopecia areata. Some clones in this sample may be carry-over from other donors' samples. The sample was whole blood, taken in connection with sensitization to the hapten diphenylcyclopropenone (DPC). The CDR3 DNA is TGTGCCAGCAGCTTAGGACTAGCGGTCTACAATGAGCAGTTCTTC. The encoded protein is CASSLGLAVYNEQFF.